A single TCR beta chain is shown here with its context. Its antigen target is currently unknown. No base quality values were provided; no much bigger clone lies one nucleotide off. The germline V gene provides CDR1 SGHDN and CDR2 FVKESK. V was cut back by 0 bases and J by 1 base, leaving a gap of 11 bases between them. The CDR3 starts with the cysteine, ends with the phenylalanine, and has 16 residues. Only CDR3 DNA remains: 48 bases, in frame from the first base. This record comes from a study of cytomegalovirus exposure and HLA in healthy donors (dated by TCRdb to 2016 to 2017). Regarding the research as a whole: An earlier analysis of 587 of the donors reported more than 250 Gb of sequence data and approximately 110 million unique TCR beta sequences from about 179 million T cells. An early release that covered around 590 HLA-typed donors contained about 300 gigabases of sequencing data and about 84 million unique TCR sequences. Of the roughly 400 genotyped donors, 70% to 90% were placed in the genetic ancestry cluster associated with self-reported Caucasian donors. The study aimed to test whether signatures of past pathogen exposure could be identified by cataloging public T cell receptors. The study used immunosequencing to profile the T cell repertoires of several hundred subjects and linked those repertoires to cytomegalovirus serostatus. In addition to the first cohort of several hundred subjects, a separate validation cohort of under 150 different subjects was used. To predict cytomegalovirus infection status, the study brought together high-throughput TCR immunosequencing, statistical association of individual TCRs with disease status, and machine learning. A later analysis re-examined previously published TCR beta repertoires from 610 or so donors and added high-resolution HLA genotyping to investigate patterns of TCR occurrence. The later analysis used no new phenotypic data to find candidate immune exposures, relying instead on TCR beta sequences and their occurrence across donors. To decide whether each TCR beta V gene segment behaved as functional or pseudogenic, an earlier analysis of fewer than 750 of the donors relied on high-throughput TCR beta sequencing. Donor age, sex, ethnicity and CMV serostatus were collected together with the repertoire data. Genome-wide SNP genotypes for about 55% of the roughly 670 donors were used in a later genetic analysis, which treated that subset as a discovery cohort. All discovery cohort repertoires had been generated using a single sequencing platform. HLA typing included class I and class II loci at four-digit resolution. The number of typed donors differed by locus: about 620-640 for A, B, C, DRB1 and DQB1; about 520 for DQA1; 606 for DPA1; and around 490 for DPB1. Several DR-DQ haplotypes were handled as single units for association and clustering, since linkage in the cohort was strong. Among 398 genotyped donors of the cohort, an average of about 240,000 unique TCR beta nucleotide sequences were sequenced per donor, roughly 18% of them non-productive.

Broad study findings and their caveats: The only immune exposure information available for the cohort was CMV serostatus. Specific HLA alleles were associated with roughly 17,000 TCR beta sequences at a false discovery rate of 0.05 in a later analysis. When HLA alleles, especially DR and DQ, strongly co-occurred, TCR associations were difficult to assign to individual alleles. The study gave a list of under 200 TCR beta chains associated with cytomegalovirus. The sequencing pipeline was judged likely to have produced a cluster of highly shared sequence variants as a technical artifact. A further reported finding was that TCR beta sequences accurately predicted the HLA-A and HLA-B alleles for most subjects in the first cohort. In a later analysis, HLA-associated TCR beta chains were found to be more clonally expanded and to have lower generation probabilities than equally common non-associated chains. The earlier analysis of 587 of the donors excluded over 15 rarely observed V segments, including chromosome 9 orphons, because counts were too low. The authors suggested that the approach could potentially be generalized to other disease states and immunological phenotypes. According to a later analysis, most CMV-associated TCR beta chains appeared to be HLA-restricted, and the HLA associations seemed to be driven largely by CMV exposure. A few of the identified cytomegalovirus-associated TCR beta chains were confirmed in vitro to be specific for cytomegalovirus antigens. HLA typing was unavailable for some donors at each locus, so association tests used only the typed subset. In an earlier analysis of fewer than 750 of the donors, most TCR beta V segments were observed in productive rearrangements about 87% or about 30% of the time, broadly matching IMGT annotations. The classifier was reported to diagnose cytomegalovirus status with high specificity and sensitivity in both the original cohort and the validation cohort. While some public TCRs were present in many individuals, most TCR sequences turned up only very rarely across donors. Linkage disequilibrium might explain the correlated functional status among segregating V segments, but an unknown experimental factor could not be ruled out. The presence/absence analyses assumed that sequencing depth was roughly uniform across donors, and that assumption may not be true. Only TCR beta chains were sequenced in this cohort, and the absence of alpha or paired-chain data limited detectable features. According to a later genetic analysis, donors in an Asian-associated ancestry cluster had fewer N-insertions in productive TCRs than the roughly 670-donor mean. The 87-base-pair reads could not distinguish some IMGT-functional V segments, including TRBV6-2 and TRBV6-3, so those segments were excluded. A later genetic analysis associated a missense DCLRE1C variant with V-gene and J-gene trimming of TCR beta chains, and an independent cohort replicated the association. In a later analysis, the rate of TCR association differed among HLA loci, with DRB1 alleles having the most associated TCRs and HLA-C alleles having the fewest. A later analysis reported that several top co-occurrence clusters appeared linked to parvovirus B19, influenza, CMV and Epstein-Barr virus.

The library was made by the immunoSEQ multiplex PCR assay. A mixture of 60 forward primers for TCR Vbeta segments and 13 reverse primers for TCR Jbeta segments was used in the multiplex PCR. A multiplex PCR assay on genomic DNA amplified the CDR3 region of rearranged TCR beta genes. The Illumina HiSeq System was used to sequence the amplified TCR beta libraries as 87-base-pair reads. In the source study's methods: A later analysis counted about 82 million unique TCR beta chains across the 690 or so repertoires, and 10 million to 12 million of these chains were shared by at least two donors. Raw reads were error-corrected and collapsed into unique sequences by a nearest-neighbor algorithm in which closely related sequences were merged to remove PCR and sequencing errors. CDR3 sequences were aligned to IMGT reference sequences to assign V, D and J gene segments. Each retained sequence needed at least a six-nucleotide match to both a V gene segment and a J gene segment. A rearrangement was called productive if the CDR3 had no stop codons and remained in frame with V and J, and every other rearrangement was called non-productive. Following IMGT convention, CDR3 was defined as the stretch from the second conserved V-encoded cysteine up to the conserved J-encoded phenylalanine. The earlier analysis of about 590 of the donors excluded sequences that lacked an unambiguous match to a single V gene segment. In an earlier analysis of a few hundred of the donors, a V segment was called functional when productive rearrangements were above 56.7%, and segregating when the standard deviation between donors exceeded 5%. A statistical classification framework was built for diagnosing cytomegalovirus status from the catalog of TCR beta chain sequences. A later analysis assigned V and J genes by comparing TCR nucleotide sequences with IMGT/GENE-DB human TR gene sequences. The TCRdist pipeline was used in a later analysis to assign CDR3 sequences and most-parsimonious VDJ recombination scenarios. In a later analysis, each TCR beta chain was defined by its CDR3 amino acid sequence together with its V-gene family, and reads lacking a unique V-gene family were excluded. In a later analysis, approximately 590 highly shared, low-generation-probability nucleotide sequences were removed to address suspected cross-contamination and a sequencing artifact. In a later analysis, a clonal expansion index was calculated for each public chain from normalized within-repertoire ranks of inferred template counts. In a later analysis, generation probabilities were computed using a VDJ recombination model fitted to out-of-frame rearrangements, and the results were checked against IGoR. In a later analysis, hypergeometric tests were used to score TCR-TCR, TCR-HLA and TCR-CMV co-occurrence, with a repertoire-size bias correction applied to TCR pairs. In a later analysis, false discovery rates were estimated by permuting HLA or CMV assignments 20 times. In a later analysis, co-occurring TCRs were grouped using DBSCAN, and TCRdist sequence similarity was added for clustering within HLA-allele-positive subsets. For co-occurrence clustering, repertoires with fewer than 30,000 or more than 120,000 public chains were excluded, along with four to six repertoires with anomalous nucleotide sharing. The table comes from immuneACCESS by way of TCRdb, which keeps in-frame sequences with V and J called. Part of the clones is missing from these tables; in studies checked, under half for an unresolved V gene and the rest for unknown reasons. Clone size and V and J calls were adopted from that table, with D and trimming inferred from the DNA. This sample lists approximately 100,000 clones; 74% were detected once. The ten largest clones capture roughly 2.7% of the sample.

In total, roughly 670 healthy bone marrow donors made up the cohort. At the time of sampling, every cohort member was nominally healthy, though immune exposures that went unrecorded were likely present. The donor tested CMV seropositive, placing the donor among the 289 seropositive members of the cohort. A peripheral blood sample was collected from each donor, and TCR beta sequencing was performed on peripheral blood mononuclear cells. The Qiagen DNeasy Blood Extraction Kit was used to extract genomic DNA from the blood cell samples. Sequencing input: PBMCs. The sequence is built from TRBV14 and TRBJ2-3, and perhaps TRBD1 as D gene, on 7 matching bases. The clonotype originates from a man aged 50 to 60 in good health and CMV-seropositive. CDR3 region: CASSQDRGVRTDTQYF. The DNA sequence follows: TGTGCCAGCAGCCAAGACAGGGGGGTTCGCACAGATACGCAGTATTTT. The full variable domain, completed from the reference TRBV14 and TRBJ2-3 proteins outside the CDR3, reads EAGVTQFPSHSVIEKGQTVTLRCDPISGHDNLYWYRRVMGKEIKFLLHFVKESKQDESGMPNNRFLAERTGGTYSTLKVQPAELEDSGVYFCASSQDRGVRTDTQYFGPGTRLTVL.